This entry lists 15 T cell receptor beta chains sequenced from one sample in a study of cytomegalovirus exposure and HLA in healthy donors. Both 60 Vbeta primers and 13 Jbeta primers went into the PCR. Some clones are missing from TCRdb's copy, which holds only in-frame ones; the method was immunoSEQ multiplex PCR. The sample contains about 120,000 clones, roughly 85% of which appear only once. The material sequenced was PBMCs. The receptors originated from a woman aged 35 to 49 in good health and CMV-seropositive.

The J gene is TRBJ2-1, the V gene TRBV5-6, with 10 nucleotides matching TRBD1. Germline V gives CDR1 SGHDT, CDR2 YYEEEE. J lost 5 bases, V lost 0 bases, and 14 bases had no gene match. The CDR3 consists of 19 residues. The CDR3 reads CASSLEGDRGKVLDNEQFF. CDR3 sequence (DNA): TGTGCCAGCAGCTTGGAGGGGGACAGGGGAAAGGTTTTGGACAATGAGCAGTTCTTC.

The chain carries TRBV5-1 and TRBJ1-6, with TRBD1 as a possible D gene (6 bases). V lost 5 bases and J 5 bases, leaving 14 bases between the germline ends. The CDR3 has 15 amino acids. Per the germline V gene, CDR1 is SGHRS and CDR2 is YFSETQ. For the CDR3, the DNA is TGCGCCAGCAGGGCTCAGACAGGAAATAATTCACCCCTCCACTTT. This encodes CASRAQTGNNSPLHF.

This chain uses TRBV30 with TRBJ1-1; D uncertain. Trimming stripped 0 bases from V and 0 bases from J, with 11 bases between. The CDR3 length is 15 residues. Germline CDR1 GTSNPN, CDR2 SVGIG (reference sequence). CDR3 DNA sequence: TGTGCCTGGAGTGTTAGCGTCATCATGAACACTGAAGCTTTCTTT. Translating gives CAWSVSVIMNTEAFF. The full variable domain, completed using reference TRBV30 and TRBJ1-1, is SQTIHQWPATLVQPVGSPLSLECTVEGTSNPNLYWYRQAAGRGLQLLFYSVGIGQISSEVPQNLSASRPQDRQFILSSKKLLLSDSGFYLCAWSVSVIMNTEAFFGQGTRLTVV.

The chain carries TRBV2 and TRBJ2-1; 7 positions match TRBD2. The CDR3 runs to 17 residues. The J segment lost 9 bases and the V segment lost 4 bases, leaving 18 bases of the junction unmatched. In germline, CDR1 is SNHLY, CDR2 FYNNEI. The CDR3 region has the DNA TGTGCCAGCAGTGGCGTCGAAAGCGGGACCATAAAGGGTGAGCAGTTCTTC. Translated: CASSGVESGTIKGEQFF. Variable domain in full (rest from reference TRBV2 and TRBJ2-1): EPEVTQTPSHQVTQMGQEVILRCVPISNHLYFYWYRQILGQKVEFLVSFYNNEISEKSEIFDDQFSVERPDGSNFTLKIRSTKLEDSAMYFCASSGVESGTIKGEQFFGPGTRLTVL.

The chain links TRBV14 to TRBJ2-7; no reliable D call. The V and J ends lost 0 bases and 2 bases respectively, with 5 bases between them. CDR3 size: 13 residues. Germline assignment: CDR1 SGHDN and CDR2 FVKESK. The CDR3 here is CASSQDSPYEQYF. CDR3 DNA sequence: TGTGCCAGCAGCCAAGATAGCCCCTACGAGCAGTACTTC. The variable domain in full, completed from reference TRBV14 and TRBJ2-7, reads EAGVTQFPSHSVIEKGQTVTLRCDPISGHDNLYWYRRVMGKEIKFLLHFVKESKQDESGMPNNRFLAERTGGTYSTLKVQPAELEDSGVYFCASSQDSPYEQYFGPGTRLTVT.

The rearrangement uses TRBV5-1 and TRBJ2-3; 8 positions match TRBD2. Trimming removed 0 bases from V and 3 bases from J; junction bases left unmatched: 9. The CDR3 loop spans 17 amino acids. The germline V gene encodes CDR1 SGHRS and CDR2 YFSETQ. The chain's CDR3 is CASSLVRGGSQTDTQYF. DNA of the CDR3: TGCGCCAGCAGCTTGGTACGGGGGGGTAGTCAAACAGATACGCAGTATTTT. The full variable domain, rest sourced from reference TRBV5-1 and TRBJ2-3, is KAGVTQTPRYLIKTRGQQVTLSCSPISGHRSVSWYQQTPGQGLQFLFEYFSETQRNKGNFPGRFSGRQFSNSRSEMNVSTLELGDSALYLCASSLVRGGSQTDTQYFGPGTRLTVL.

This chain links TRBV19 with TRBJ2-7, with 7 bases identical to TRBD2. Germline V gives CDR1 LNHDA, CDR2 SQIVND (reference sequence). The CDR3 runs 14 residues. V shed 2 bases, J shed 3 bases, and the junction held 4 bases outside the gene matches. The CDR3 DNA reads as TGTGCCAGTAGTATACGCGGGAGCCACTACGAGCAGTACTTC. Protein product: CASSIRGSHYEQYF.

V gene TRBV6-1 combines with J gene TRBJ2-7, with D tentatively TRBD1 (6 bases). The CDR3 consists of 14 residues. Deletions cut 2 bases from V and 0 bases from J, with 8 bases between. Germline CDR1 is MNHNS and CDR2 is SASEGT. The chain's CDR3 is CASSEPTGSYEQYF. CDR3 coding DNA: TGTGCCAGCAGTGAACCGACAGGCTCCTACGAGCAGTACTTC.

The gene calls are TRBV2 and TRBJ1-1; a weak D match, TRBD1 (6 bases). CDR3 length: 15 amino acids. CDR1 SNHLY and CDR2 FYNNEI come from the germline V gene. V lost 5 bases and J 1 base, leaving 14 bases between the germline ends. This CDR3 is CASSSQGRENTEAFF. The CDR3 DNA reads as TGTGCCAGCAGTTCACAGGGAAGGGAGAACACTGAAGCTTTCTTT.

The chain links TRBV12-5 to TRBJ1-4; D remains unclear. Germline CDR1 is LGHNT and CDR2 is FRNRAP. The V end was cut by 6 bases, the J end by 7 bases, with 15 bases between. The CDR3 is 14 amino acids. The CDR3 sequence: CASGPDPGSEKLFF. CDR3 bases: TGTGCTAGTGGCCCTGACCCGGGGAGTGAAAAACTGTTTTTT.

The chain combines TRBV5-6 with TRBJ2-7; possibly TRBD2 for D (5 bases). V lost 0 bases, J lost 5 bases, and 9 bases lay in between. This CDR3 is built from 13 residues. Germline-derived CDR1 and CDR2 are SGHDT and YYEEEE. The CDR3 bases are TGTGCCAGCAGCTTGGATCCCGGGGACGAGCAGTACTTC. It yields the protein CASSLDPGDEQYF.

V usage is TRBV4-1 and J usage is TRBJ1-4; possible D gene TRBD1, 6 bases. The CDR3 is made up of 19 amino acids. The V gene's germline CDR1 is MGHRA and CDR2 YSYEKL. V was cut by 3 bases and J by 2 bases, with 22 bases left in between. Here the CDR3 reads CASSHSGTIGGYTNEKLFF. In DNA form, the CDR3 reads TGCGCCAGCAGCCATTCCGGGACAATAGGGGGATATACTAATGAAAAACTGTTTTTT.

CDR3 protein: CAWSVSLLTDTQYF. The CDR3 DNA reads as TGTGCCTGGAGTGTTTCTCTCCTCACAGATACGCAGTATTTT. This chain joins TRBV30 and TRBJ2-3, with D unresolved. V was cut by 0 bases and J by 2 bases, with 9 bases left in between. This CDR3 is 14 amino acids long. Looked up from germline, CDR1 is GTSNPN and CDR2 is SVGIG (reference sequence).

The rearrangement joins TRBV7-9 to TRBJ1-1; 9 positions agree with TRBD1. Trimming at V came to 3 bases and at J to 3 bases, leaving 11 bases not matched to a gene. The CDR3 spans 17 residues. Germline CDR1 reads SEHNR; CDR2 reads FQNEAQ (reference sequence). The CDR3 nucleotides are TGTGCCAGCAGCTTCTGGGGGGGGACAGGGCGGGACACTGAAGCTTTCTTT. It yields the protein CASSFWGGTGRDTEAFF.

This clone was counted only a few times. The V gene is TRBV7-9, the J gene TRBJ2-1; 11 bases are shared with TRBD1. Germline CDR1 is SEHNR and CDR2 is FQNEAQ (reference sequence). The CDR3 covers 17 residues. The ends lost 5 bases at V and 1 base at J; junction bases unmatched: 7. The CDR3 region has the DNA TGTGCCAGCAGCCTCCCACGGGACAGGGGGTCCTACAATGAGCAGTTCTTC. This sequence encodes CASSLPRDRGSYNEQFF. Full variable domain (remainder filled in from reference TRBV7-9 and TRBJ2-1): DTGVSQNPRHKITKRGQNVTFRCDPISEHNRLYWYRQTLGQGPEFLTYFQNEAQLEKSRLLSDRFSAERPKGSFSTLEIQRTEQGDSAMYLCASSLPRDRGSYNEQFFGPGTRLTVL.